The 32 T cell receptor beta chains reported below all come from one sample, sequenced in a study of blood T cell repertoires in COVID-19. Libraries were prepared by immunoSEQ multiplex PCR; TCRdb keeps only in-frame clonotypes and omits some of them. The sample yields more than 60,000 clones, 84% seen once. Material for sequencing was peripheral blood. These receptor sequences come from a man aged 50 to 59 with acute or convalescent COVID-19.

The chain couples TRBV19 to TRBJ1-3; D uncertain. Germline CDR1 is LNHDA and CDR2 is SQIVND (reference sequence). This CDR3 spans 14 amino acids. V lost 5 bases and J 2 bases, leaving 10 bases between the germline ends. CDR3 sequence (DNA): TGTGCCAGTAGTTTCGGTGAGACTGGAAACACCATATATTTT. Its translation is CASSFGETGNTIYF.

V gene TRBV12-3 or TRBV12-4 combines with J gene TRBJ1-1; possible D gene TRBD1, 6 bases. Trimming left V 5 bases short and J 4 bases short, with 11 bases between. The length of the CDR3 is 13 residues. The CDR3, as DNA: TGTGCCAGCAGTCCAACAGGGAGCACTGAAGCTTTCTTT. It specifies CASSPTGSTEAFF.

This chain joins TRBV12-3 or TRBV12-4 and TRBJ2-3; 13 bases align to TRBD2. The CDR3 has 12 residues. Unmatched junction bases numbered 2, after V lost 6 bases and J lost 11 bases. In nucleotides, the CDR3 is TGTGCCAGCAGCCGGACTAGCGGGGGGCAGTATTTT. Protein: CASSRTSGGQYF.

The CDR3 is CATSDPRTGGINQPQHF. CDR3 DNA sequence: TGTGCCACCAGTGATCCTAGGACAGGCGGTATCAATCAGCCCCAGCATTTT. The rearrangement links TRBV24-1 to TRBJ1-5; the match to TRBD1 covers 7 bases. The CDR3 runs 17 residues. Trimming cost V 3 bases and J 3 bases; bases outside gene matches: 10. CDR1 KGHDR and CDR2 SFDVKD come from the germline V gene.

The chain combines TRBV18 with TRBJ2-7; tentatively, D is TRBD2 (6 bases). This CDR3 contains 14 residues. Trimming cost V 4 bases and J 2 bases, with 12 bases left between them. CDR1 KGHSH and CDR2 LQKENI come from the germline V gene. CDR3 in DNA: TGTGCCAGCTCACAGGGGACTGGTACCTACGAGCAGTACTTC. Its protein is CASSQGTGTYEQYF.

This sequence joins TRBV11-2 and TRBJ2-5; D gene ambiguous. In germline, CDR1 is SGHAT, CDR2 FQNNGV. CDR3 length: 14 residues. With 0 bases removed from V and 4 bases from J, the gap between germline ends came to 9 bases. The CDR3 DNA is TGTGCCAGCAGCTTAGATATGGCGGCAGAGACCCAGTACTTC. As protein: CASSLDMAAETQYF. Full variable domain (outside the CDR3, taken from reference TRBV11-2 and TRBJ2-5): EAGVAQSPRYKIIEKRQSVAFWCNPISGHATLYWYQQILGQGPKLLIQFQNNGVVDDSQLPKDRFSAERLKGVDSTLKIQPAKLEDSAVYLCASSLDMAAETQYFGPGTRLLVL.

CDR3 DNA sequence: TGTGCCAGCAGCTTCTCAGGGGGCGGGAAGACCCAGTACTTC. As protein: CASSFSGGGKTQYF. V and J are TRBV7-2 and TRBJ2-5; 8 bases align to TRBD1. Trimming at V came to 3 bases and at J to 6 bases, leaving 6 bases not matched to a gene. CDR3 length equals 14 residues. Germline V lookup: CDR1 SGHTA, CDR2 FQGNSA.

The chain links TRBV5-1 to TRBJ1-1, with no clear D. V shed 4 bases and J shed 0 bases, with 16 bases lying between them. The germline gives CDR1 SGHRS, CDR2 YFSETQ. The CDR3 runs 16 residues. The CDR3 DNA follows: TGCGCCAGCAGCCCAAATGCGGGTACTATGAACACTGAAGCTTTCTTT. It specifies CASSPNAGTMNTEAFF.

This clone was detected only once. The V and J genes are TRBV19 and TRBJ1-2, with 9 bases that match TRBD1. This CDR3 region has 14 residues. Germline lookup yields CDR1 LNHDA and CDR2 SQIVND (reference sequence). Losses at the gene ends were 5 bases for V and 4 bases for J; bases not matched to a gene: 5. CDR3 sequence (DNA): TGTGCCAGTAGTCATGACAGGGGGGTCTATGGCTACACCTTC. This translates into CASSHDRGVYGYTF.

The table lists this clone with many counts. The rearrangement joins TRBV2 to TRBJ1-5; TRBD1 agrees at 12 bases. Germline assignment: CDR1 SNHLY and CDR2 FYNNEI. The CDR3 runs 15 residues. V gave up 6 bases and J gave up 5 bases; unmatched junction bases: 5. The CDR3 DNA follows: TGTGCCAGCAGACCCGGGACAGGGGGCGATCAGCCCCAGCATTTT. It encodes CASRPGTGGDQPQHF.

This clone occurred once. The chain combines TRBV6-5 with TRBJ1-5, with D possibly TRBD1 on 5 matching bases. The V gene's germline CDR1 is MNHEY and CDR2 SVGAGI. V shed 8 bases and J shed 6 bases, with 14 bases lying between them. This CDR3 comprises 13 residues. The CDR3 loop reads CASRKGWGQPQHF. CDR3 DNA sequence: TGTGCCAGCCGAAAGGGGTGGGGTCAGCCCCAGCATTTT.

This chain uses TRBV24-1 with TRBJ2-3; TRBD2 matches at 8 bases. Germline V lookup: CDR1 KGHDR, CDR2 SFDVKD. Germline trimming cut 3 bases from V and 2 bases from J; bases unmatched to any gene: 9. CDR3 size: 17 residues. CDR3 nucleotides: TGTGCCACCAGTGATCCCCGGGGCGGGAGGAACACAGATACGCAGTATTTT. This codes for CATSDPRGGRNTDTQYF.

The chain links TRBV7-2 to TRBJ2-5, with TRBD2 as a possible D gene (6 bases). Looked up from germline, CDR1 is SGHTA and CDR2 is FQGNSA. V lost 5 bases and J 7 bases, leaving 17 bases between the germline ends. The CDR3 has 14 residues. CDR3 in amino acids: CASSAGGSVGTQYF. CDR3 coding DNA: TGTGCCAGCAGCGCCGGAGGGTCGGTGGGGACCCAGTACTTC.

The chain joins TRBV10-3 to TRBJ2-6; unclear D gene. Trimming took off 4 bases at V and 0 bases at J, with 13 bases between the two ends. The CDR3 extends over 17 amino acids. The germline gives CDR1 ENHRY, CDR2 SYGVKD. The CDR3 DNA is TGTGCCATCAGTGTTCGGCAGGATCTCTCTGGGGCCAACGTCCTGACTTTC. Translated, it gives CAISVRQDLSGANVLTF.

The chain is built from TRBV29-1 and TRBJ2-6; D gene unclear. Trimming cost V 0 bases and J 0 bases, with 9 bases left between them. CDR3 length: 16 amino acids. Germline CDR1 is SQVTM and CDR2 is ANQGSEA. CDR3 sequence: CSVEDLMASGANVLTF. The CDR3 bases are TGCAGCGTTGAAGATCTTATGGCCTCTGGGGCCAACGTCCTGACTTTC.

The rearrangement uses TRBV7-9 and TRBJ1-2, with D perhaps matching TRBD1 (5 bases). V was shortened by 6 bases and J by 0 bases, with 8 bases between the two germline ends. Germline V gene data show CDR1 as SEHNR and CDR2 as FQNEAQ (reference sequence). CDR3 size: 13 residues. CDR3 in DNA: TGTGCCAGCAGGACAGAAGCTAACTATGGCTACACCTTC. Translated, it gives CASRTEANYGYTF.

The rearrangement links TRBV15 to TRBJ1-1; D is unresolved. V was clipped by 3 bases and J by 5 bases, with 10 bases between them. Germline assignment: CDR1 LNHNV and CDR2 YYDKDF (reference sequence). The CDR3 is 13 residues long. Here the CDR3 reads CATSRRGGTEAFF. CDR3 coding DNA: TGTGCCACCAGCAGGCGAGGCGGAACTGAAGCTTTCTTT. The full variable domain, completed using reference TRBV15 and TRBJ1-1, is DAMVIQNPRYQVTQFGKPVTLSCSQTLNHNVMYWYQQKSSQAPKLLFHYYDKDFNNEADTPDNFQSRRPNTSFCFLDIRSPGLGDTAMYLCATSRRGGTEAFFGQGTRLTVV.

This chain uses TRBV18 with TRBJ2-3, with 12 bases lining up with TRBD2. Germline V gene sequence: CDR1 KGHSH, CDR2 LQKENI. The CDR3 covers 16 residues. Trimming removed 0 bases from V and 7 bases from J; junction bases left unmatched: 5. The CDR3 protein is CASSPPLAGGRNTQYF. DNA for the CDR3: TGTGCCAGCTCACCACCCCTAGCGGGGGGGCGTAATACGCAGTATTTT.

The chain is built from TRBV3-1 (or the pseudogene TRBV3-2) and TRBJ2-6; D ambiguous. The V gene lost 1 base and the J gene lost 0 bases, with 16 bases spanning the gap. Germline CDR1 LGHDT, CDR2 YNNKEL (reference sequence). This CDR3 has 19 amino acids. For the CDR3, the DNA is TGTGCCAGCAGCCAAGTGGTTGAACCGCTTAGCTCTGGGGCCAACGTCCTGACTTTC. It translates to CASSQVVEPLSSGANVLTF.

This chain joins TRBV4-2 and TRBJ1-6, with D unresolved. Trimming stripped 0 bases from V and 8 bases from J, with 5 bases between. The germline V gene encodes CDR1 LGHNA and CDR2 YNFKEQ. This CDR3 spans 13 amino acids. CDR3 coding DNA: TGTGCCAGCAGCCAAGATCAGGATTCACCCCTCCACTTT. Translation gives CASSQDQDSPLHF.

The J gene is TRBJ2-1, the V gene TRBV4-3, with D possibly being TRBD1 (5 bases). This CDR3 spans 14 amino acids. CDR1 LGHNA and CDR2 YSLEER come from the germline V gene. V was shortened by 1 base and J by 8 bases, with 12 bases between the two germline ends. The CDR3 sequence: CASSQGQGRYEQFF. CDR3 bases: TGCGCCAGCAGCCAAGGGCAGGGTAGGTATGAGCAGTTCTTC.

This clone was recorded a few times. The chain uses TRBV7-2 and TRBJ1-1, with D perhaps matching TRBD1 (5 bases). V shed 3 bases and J shed 8 bases, with 10 bases lying between them. Germline-derived CDR1 and CDR2 are SGHTA and FQGNSA. CDR3 size: 12 residues. The CDR3 DNA reads TGTGCCAGCAGCTTCTTCAGGGAAGAAGCTTTCTTT. Translated, it gives CASSFFREEAFF. Using reference TRBV7-2 and TRBJ1-1 for the parts outside the CDR3, the full variable domain is GAGVSQSPSNKVTEKGKDVELRCDPISGHTALYWYRQSLGQGLEFLIYFQGNSAPDKSGLPSDRFSAERTGGSVSTLTIQRTQQEDSAVYLCASSFFREEAFFGQGTRLTVV.

This chain joins TRBV19 and TRBJ1-2; D might be TRBD1 (5 bases). Germline assignment: CDR1 LNHDA and CDR2 SQIVND (reference sequence). V dropped 6 bases and J dropped 4 bases, with 15 bases sitting between them. This CDR3 is built from 14 residues. The CDR3: CASSSPGLPYGYTF. Written as DNA, the CDR3 is TGTGCCAGTAGCTCACCGGGACTGCCCTATGGCTACACCTTC.

This clone is a singleton in its sample. CDR3 sequence (DNA): TGTGCCAGCAGCTTATACACAGTGGAAAAACTGTTTTTT. Translated, it gives CASSLYTVEKLFF. The chain recombines TRBV7-9 with TRBJ1-4, with D unresolved. CDR3 length: 13 amino acids. V lost 2 bases, J lost 8 bases, and 9 bases lay in between. In germline, CDR1 is SEHNR, CDR2 FQNEAQ (reference sequence).

The sample holds a few counts of this clone. The chain combines TRBV18 with TRBJ1-2; weak D call: TRBD1 (5 bases). The length of the CDR3 is 14 residues. Between the trimmed V and J ends, which lost 5 bases and 8 bases, there was a span of 18 bases. Germline CDR1 and CDR2: KGHSH and LQKENI. CDR3 amino acids: CASSIRSGNMGYTF. CDR3 sequence (DNA): TGTGCCAGCTCAATACGTTCAGGGAATATGGGCTACACCTTC.

This clone was counted ten times or more. V is TRBV11-2 and J is TRBJ2-6, with D tentatively TRBD1 (6 bases). Germline values: CDR1 SGHAT, CDR2 FQNNGV. V shed 4 bases and J shed 1 base, with 11 bases lying between them. The CDR3 is made up of 16 amino acids. The CDR3 region has the DNA TGTGCCAGCAGCTCCATCAGGGGATCTGGGGCCAACGTCCTGACTTTC. Its protein product is CASSSIRGSGANVLTF.

This chain connects TRBV27 to TRBJ2-1, with 8 bases aligning to TRBD1. J gave up 4 bases and V 3 bases, and 11 bases lay outside the gene matches. The CDR3 runs to 17 residues. Germline V CDR1 and CDR2: MNHEY, SMNVEV (reference sequence). The CDR3 DNA reads as TGTGCCAGCAGTTTGCAGGGGGCGGAGGGACAATACAATGAGCAGTTCTTC. Its protein is CASSLQGAEGQYNEQFF.

The DNA of the CDR3 is TGTGCCAGCAGCTCCGCGCCAGGATCCTACGAGCAGTACTTC. Residues: CASSSAPGSYEQYF. V is TRBV7-3 and J is TRBJ2-7; D uncertain. The germline V and J ends were trimmed by 4 bases and 1 base, with 11 bases remaining between them. The CDR3 sequence is 14 residues long. The germline V gene encodes CDR1 SGHTA and CDR2 FQGTGA. The whole variable domain, filled in from reference TRBV7-3 and TRBJ2-7, reads GAGVSQTPSNKVTEKGKYVELRCDPISGHTALYWYRQSLGQGPEFLIYFQGTGAADDSGLPNDRFFAVRPEGSVSTLKIQRTERGDSAVYLCASSSAPGSYEQYFGPGTRLTVT.

This chain uses TRBV2 with TRBJ1-4, with a possible D match to TRBD1 (6 bases). This CDR3 comprises 15 residues. CDR1 SNHLY and CDR2 FYNNEI come from the germline V gene. The germline V and J ends were trimmed by 7 bases and 2 bases, with 14 bases remaining between them. The CDR3 loop reads CASKNRVATNEKLFF. CDR3 coding DNA: TGTGCCAGCAAAAACAGGGTGGCTACTAATGAAAAACTGTTTTTT.

CDR3 region: CASSPLQGGTYGYTF. The CDR3 DNA reads as TGTGCCAGCAGCCCTCTACAGGGTGGGACGTATGGCTACACCTTC. This chain joins TRBV11-2 and TRBJ1-2; TRBD1 is a possible D gene (6 bases). V lost 5 bases and J lost 5, with 18 bases in between. This CDR3 has 15 amino acids. CDR1 is SGHAT, CDR2 FQNNGV, per germline.

This clone was recorded a few times. The chain is built from TRBV10-1 and TRBJ2-3; 7 bases are shared with TRBD1. Germline trimming cut 6 bases from V and 10 bases from J; bases unmatched to any gene: 16. The CDR3 runs 15 residues. Germline-derived CDR1 and CDR2 are WNHNN and SYGVQD (reference sequence). This CDR3 is CASRHGTASDTPQYF. CDR3 bases: TGCGCCAGCAGACATGGGACAGCATCAGATACGCCGCAGTATTTT.

V usage is TRBV6-5 and J usage is TRBJ2-7, with a weak D call TRBD1 (6 bases). The V and J ends lost 6 bases and 5 bases respectively, with 8 bases between them. Germline lookup yields CDR1 MNHEY and CDR2 SVGAGI. This CDR3 contains 11 residues. The CDR3: CASRGTNEQYF. The CDR3 region has the DNA TGTGCCAGCAGGGGGACAAACGAGCAGTACTTC.